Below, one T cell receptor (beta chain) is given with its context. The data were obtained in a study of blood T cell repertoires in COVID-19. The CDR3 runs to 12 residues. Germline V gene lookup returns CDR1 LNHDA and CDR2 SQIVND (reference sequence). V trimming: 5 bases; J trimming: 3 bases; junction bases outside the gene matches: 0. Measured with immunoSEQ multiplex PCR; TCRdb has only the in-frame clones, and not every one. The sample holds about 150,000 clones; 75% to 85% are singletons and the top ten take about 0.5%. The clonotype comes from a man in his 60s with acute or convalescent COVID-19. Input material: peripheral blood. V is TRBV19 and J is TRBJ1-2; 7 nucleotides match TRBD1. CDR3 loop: CASSDRDYGYTF. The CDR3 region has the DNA TGTGCCAGTAGTGACAGGGACTATGGCTACACCTTC.